The TCR beta chain described here comes from a study of tumor-infiltrating lymphocytes in glioblastoma multiforme (dated by TCRdb to about 2017). Turning to the overall study: To find out whether intratumoral genomic heterogeneity fosters TIL diversity, the study jointly investigated somatic mutations, TIL diversity and immune response activity.

The CDR3 has 12 amino acids, counting the end cysteine and phenylalanine. Of all the DNA, just the CDR3 is kept, 36 bases in frame from base 1. The germline V gene yields SGHAT for CDR1 and FQNNGV for CDR2. Turning to this clonotype: Its cognate antigen has yet to be identified. A read error may account for a junction end that differs from germline.

TCRB libraries were built from RNA via three nested multiplex PCR rounds using a modified ARM-PCR protocol with multiple V-beta primers and a C-beta primer. Starting from 0.45 to 0.5 ug of total RNA, TCRB-specific cDNA was synthesized using ProtoScript II Reverse Transcriptase and a C-beta primer. No unique molecular identifiers were described for the TCRB libraries. In the third PCR, barcodes and adapters were added over around 23 cycles with Deep VentR (exo-) polymerase, and the 250-500 bp bands were then gel purified. TCRB libraries were sequenced with 250 bp paired-end reads on an Illumina HiSeq 2500. The paper's data handling went like this. Trimmomatic was used to clean reads, FLASH to merge reads, MiGEC to assign V, D and J segments, and VDJtools to perform the analysis. Repertoire diversity was quantified with the Shannon-Wiener diversity index calculated using VDJtools. Through fastp at Q25 and MiXCR, TCRdb rebuilt clones from the public reads, retaining in-frame beta chains. All rows with the same CDR3 protein become a single entry with the most common DNA and genes. The V and J calls shown here were made by TCRdb, not taken from the authors' results. This sample comprises about 11,000 distinct CDR3 sequences, 71% of them detected only once. Clones ranked in the top ten supply almost 40% of the sample.

The AllPrep DNA/RNA mini kit was used to purify genomic DNA and total RNA at the same time from each of the roughly 10 tumor samples. Every RNA sample had an RNA integrity number above 6.5 and an OD 260/280 ratio above 1.9. Paper-wide results and their limitations: Only one glioblastoma patient was included in the TCR and somatic mutation analysis, limiting generalizability. The authors noted that sorting T cells into functional subsets, which was not done in this study, would be a future improvement. RNA-based TCR sequencing may distort clone frequencies because T cells carry unequal numbers of TCR transcripts.

The specimen was brain tumor tissue. The receptor's source is a male donor with glioblastoma. This chain joins TRBV11-2 to TRBJ2-7; 7 nucleotides in the junction match TRBD1. The DNA is as follows: TGTGTCAGCAGCCCAGGGGGATACGAGCAGTACTTC. It is translated as CVSSPGGYEQYF.